Listed below are T cell receptor beta chains from one sample, sequenced in a study of T cell repertoires in cytomegalovirus infection. TCRdb reanalysed the reads using MiXCR and keeps one entry per CDR3 protein. The sample records more than 200,000 distinct CDR3 sequences, approximately 9.2% being singletons. Sample: PBMCs. All receptors derive from a human donor in good health (CMV status not recorded). Some clones in this sample may be carry-over from other donors' samples. Each CDR3 is given with its conserved first and last residue. The order of the fields is J gene, V gene, CDR3 protein.

TRBJ1-6	TRBV7-8	CASSFPSGTGYSPLHF
TRBJ1-2	TRBV7-2	CASSSGQPGAGYGYTF
TRBJ1-1	TRBV18	CASSPQGQGAAEAFF
TRBJ2-3	TRBV30	CAWTSGYTDTQYF
TRBJ2-2	TRBV11-2	CASSPGLAGSAGELFF
TRBJ1-2	TRBV7-2	CASSLAGGAGGVRGGYTF
TRBJ2-3	TRBV24-1	CATSDPNTDTQYF
TRBJ1-2	TRBV7-2	CASSFDWTVNYGYTF
TRBJ2-1	TRBV7-6	CASSLKTGGFGEQFF
TRBJ2-7	TRBV20-1	CSATRTGGLYEQYF
TRBJ2-3	TRBV5-1	CASSVTSGSVDTQYF
TRBJ1-5	TRBV7-8	CASKAGGNQPQHF
TRBJ1-2	TRBV7-2	CASSVLGARGYTF
TRBJ2-3	TRBV28	CASSLRAGTSLQYF
TRBJ1-5	TRBV19	CASTRTGNSNQPQHF
TRBJ1-5	TRBV7-2	CASSLGRAVNQPQHF
TRBJ1-1	TRBV11-2	CASSSGVGGGTEAFF
TRBJ1-1	TRBV29-1	CSGRDTDRNTEAFF
TRBJ1-6	TRBV12-3/TRBV12-4	CASSLTGGGQSPLHF
TRBJ2-7	TRBV29-1	CSVESGYEQYF
TRBJ2-5	TRBV20-1	CSALPPGGLKETQYF
TRBJ2-3	TRBV5-6	CASSLDRGSGTDTQYF